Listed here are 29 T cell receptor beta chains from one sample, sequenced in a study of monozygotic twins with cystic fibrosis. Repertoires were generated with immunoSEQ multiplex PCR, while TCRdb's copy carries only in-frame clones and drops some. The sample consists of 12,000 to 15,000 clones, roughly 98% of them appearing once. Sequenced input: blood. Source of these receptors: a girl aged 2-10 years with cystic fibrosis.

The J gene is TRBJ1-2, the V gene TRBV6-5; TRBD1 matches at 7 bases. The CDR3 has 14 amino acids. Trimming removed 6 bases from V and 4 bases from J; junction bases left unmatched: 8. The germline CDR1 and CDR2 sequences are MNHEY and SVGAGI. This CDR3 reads CASRGTATGYGYTF. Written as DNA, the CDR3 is TGTGCCAGCAGGGGGACAGCTACCGGCTATGGCTACACCTTC.

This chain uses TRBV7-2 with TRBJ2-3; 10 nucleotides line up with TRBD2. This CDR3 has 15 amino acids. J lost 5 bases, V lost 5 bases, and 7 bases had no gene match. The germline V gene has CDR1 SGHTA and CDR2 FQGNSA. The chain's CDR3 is CASSMIAGGIDTQYF. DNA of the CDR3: TGTGCCAGCAGCATGATAGCGGGGGGAATAGATACGCAGTATTTT. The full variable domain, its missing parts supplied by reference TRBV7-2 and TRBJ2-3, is GAGVSQSPSNKVTEKGKDVELRCDPISGHTALYWYRQSLGQGLEFLIYFQGNSAPDKSGLPSDRFSAERTGGSVSTLTIQRTQQEDSAVYLCASSMIAGGIDTQYFGPGTRLTVL.

The CDR3 nucleotides read TGTGCCAGCAGTGGGGAGCTAAACACTGAAGCTTTCTTT. Translated, it gives CASSGELNTEAFF. The rearrangement links TRBV2 to TRBJ1-1, with D unclear. Germline V gene lookup returns CDR1 SNHLY and CDR2 FYNNEI. V dropped 4 bases and J dropped 2 bases, with 8 bases sitting between them. This CDR3 comprises 13 residues.

The CDR3 protein is CASSLEVGIGWNEQFF. The CDR3 region has the DNA TGTGCCAGCAGCTTAGAGGTCGGGATCGGGTGGAATGAGCAGTTCTTC. The chain couples TRBV7-9 to TRBJ2-1; D is possibly TRBD2 (5 bases). The ends were cut back, 1 base at V and 7 bases at J, with 17 bases in the middle. The CDR3 has 16 amino acids. Germline V gene lookup returns CDR1 SEHNR and CDR2 FQNEAQ (reference sequence).

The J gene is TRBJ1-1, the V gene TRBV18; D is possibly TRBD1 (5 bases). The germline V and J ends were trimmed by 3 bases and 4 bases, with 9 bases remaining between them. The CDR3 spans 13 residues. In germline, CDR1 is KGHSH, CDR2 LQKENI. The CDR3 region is CASSPGRGTEAFF. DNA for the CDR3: TGTGCCAGCTCACCCGGAAGGGGCACTGAAGCTTTCTTT.

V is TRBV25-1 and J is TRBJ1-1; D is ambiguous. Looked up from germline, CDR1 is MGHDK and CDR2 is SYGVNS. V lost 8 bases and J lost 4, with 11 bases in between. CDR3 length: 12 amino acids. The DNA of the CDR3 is TGTGCCAGCTCCTTACGGGGCACTGAAGCTTTCTTT. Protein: CASSLRGTEAFF.

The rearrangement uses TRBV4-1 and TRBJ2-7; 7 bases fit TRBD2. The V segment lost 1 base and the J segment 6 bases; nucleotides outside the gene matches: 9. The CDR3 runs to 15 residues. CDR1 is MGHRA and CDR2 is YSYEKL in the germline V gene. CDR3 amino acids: CASSQVRAGTREQYF. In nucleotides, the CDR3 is TGCGCCAGCAGCCAAGTCCGAGCGGGAACCCGCGAGCAGTACTTC.

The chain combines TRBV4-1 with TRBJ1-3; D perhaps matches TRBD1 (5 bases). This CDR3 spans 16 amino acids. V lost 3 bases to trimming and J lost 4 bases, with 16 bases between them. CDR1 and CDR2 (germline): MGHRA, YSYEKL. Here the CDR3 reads CASSQEPGLSGNTIYF. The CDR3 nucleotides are TGCGCCAGCAGCCAGGAACCAGGGTTATCGGGAAACACCATATATTTT.

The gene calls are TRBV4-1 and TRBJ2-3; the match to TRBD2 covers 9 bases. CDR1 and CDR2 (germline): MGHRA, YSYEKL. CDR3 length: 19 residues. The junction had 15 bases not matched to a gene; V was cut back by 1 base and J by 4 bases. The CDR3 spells CASSQVVAGVPGQSDTQYF. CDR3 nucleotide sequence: TGCGCCAGCAGCCAAGTCGTAGCGGGAGTTCCGGGCCAGTCAGATACGCAGTATTTT.

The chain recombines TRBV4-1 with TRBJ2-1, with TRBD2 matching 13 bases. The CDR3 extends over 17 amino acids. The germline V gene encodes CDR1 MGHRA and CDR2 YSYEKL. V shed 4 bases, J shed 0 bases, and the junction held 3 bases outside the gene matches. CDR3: CASSPWTSGSSYNEQFF. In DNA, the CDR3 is TGCGCCAGCAGCCCCTGGACTAGCGGGAGCTCCTACAATGAGCAGTTCTTC.

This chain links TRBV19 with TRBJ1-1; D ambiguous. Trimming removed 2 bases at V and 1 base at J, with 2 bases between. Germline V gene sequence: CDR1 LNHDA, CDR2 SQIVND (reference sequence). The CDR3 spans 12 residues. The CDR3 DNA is TGTGCCAGTAGTATAACGAACACTGAAGCTTTCTTT. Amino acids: CASSITNTEAFF. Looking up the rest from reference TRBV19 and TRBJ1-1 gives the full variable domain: DGGITQSPKYLFRKEGQNVTLSCEQNLNHDAMYWYRQDPGQGLRLIYYSQIVNDFQKGDIAEGYSVSREKKESFPLTVTSAQKNPTAFYLCASSITNTEAFFGQGTRLTVV.

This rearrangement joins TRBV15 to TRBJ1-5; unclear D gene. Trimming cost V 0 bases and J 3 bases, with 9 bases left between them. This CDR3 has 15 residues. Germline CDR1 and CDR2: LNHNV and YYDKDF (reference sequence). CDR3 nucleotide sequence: TGTGCCACCAGCAGAGATCGAGGGTTCAATCAGCCCCAGCATTTT. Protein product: CATSRDRGFNQPQHF.

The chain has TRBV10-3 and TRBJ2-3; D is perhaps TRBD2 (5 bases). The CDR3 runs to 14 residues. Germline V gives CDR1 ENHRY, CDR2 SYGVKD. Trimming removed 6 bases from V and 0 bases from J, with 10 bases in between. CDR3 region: CAISLGGSTDTQYF. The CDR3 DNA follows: TGTGCCATCAGCTTAGGCGGGAGCACAGATACGCAGTATTTT.

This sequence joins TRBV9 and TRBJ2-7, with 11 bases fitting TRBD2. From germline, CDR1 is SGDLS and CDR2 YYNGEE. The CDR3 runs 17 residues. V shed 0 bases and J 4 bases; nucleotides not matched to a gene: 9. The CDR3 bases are TGTGCCAGCAGCGTAGGACCGATAACTAGCGGGAGTTACGAGCAGTACTTC. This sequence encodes CASSVGPITSGSYEQYF.

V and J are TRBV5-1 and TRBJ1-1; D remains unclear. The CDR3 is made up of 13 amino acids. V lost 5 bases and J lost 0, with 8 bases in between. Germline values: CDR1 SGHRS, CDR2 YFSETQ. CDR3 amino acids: CASSSALNTEAFF. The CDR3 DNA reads TGCGCCAGCAGTTCCGCATTGAACACTGAAGCTTTCTTT.

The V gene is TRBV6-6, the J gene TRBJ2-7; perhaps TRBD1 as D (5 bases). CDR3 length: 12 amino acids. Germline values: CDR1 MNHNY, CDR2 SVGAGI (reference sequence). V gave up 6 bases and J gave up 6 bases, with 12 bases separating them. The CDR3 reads CASRGWGGEQYF. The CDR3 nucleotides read TGTGCCAGCAGAGGATGGGGCGGCGAGCAGTACTTC.

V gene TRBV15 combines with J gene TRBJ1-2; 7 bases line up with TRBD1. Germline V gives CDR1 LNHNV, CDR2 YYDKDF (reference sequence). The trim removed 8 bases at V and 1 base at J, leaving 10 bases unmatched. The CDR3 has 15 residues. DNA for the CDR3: TGTGCCACCCAACTTCACAGGGGTCTTAACTATGGCTACACCTTC. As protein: CATQLHRGLNYGYTF.

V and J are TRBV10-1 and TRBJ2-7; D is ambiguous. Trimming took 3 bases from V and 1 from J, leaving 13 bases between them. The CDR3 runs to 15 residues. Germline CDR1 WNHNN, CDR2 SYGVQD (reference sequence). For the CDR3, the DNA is TGCGCCAGCAGTGAAGATTCCTTATCTTCCTACGAGCAGTACTTC. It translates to CASSEDSLSSYEQYF.

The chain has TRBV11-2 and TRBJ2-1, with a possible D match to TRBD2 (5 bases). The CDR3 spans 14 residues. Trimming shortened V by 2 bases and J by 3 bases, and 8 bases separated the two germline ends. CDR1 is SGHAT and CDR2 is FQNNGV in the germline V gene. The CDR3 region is CASSLRTGYNEQFF. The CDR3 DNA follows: TGTGCCAGCAGCTTAAGGACTGGCTACAATGAGCAGTTCTTC.

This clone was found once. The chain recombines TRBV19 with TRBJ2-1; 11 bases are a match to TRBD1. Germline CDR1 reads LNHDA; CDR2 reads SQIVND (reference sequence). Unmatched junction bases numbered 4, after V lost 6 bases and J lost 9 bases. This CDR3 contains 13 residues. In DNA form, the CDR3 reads TGTGCCAGTAGCCGGACAGGGGGCATTGAGCAGTTCTTC. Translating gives CASSRTGGIEQFF.

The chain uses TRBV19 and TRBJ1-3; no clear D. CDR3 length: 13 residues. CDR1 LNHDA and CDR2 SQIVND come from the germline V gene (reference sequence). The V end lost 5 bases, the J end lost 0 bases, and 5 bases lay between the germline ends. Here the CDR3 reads CASSPYSGNTIYF. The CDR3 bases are TGTGCCAGTAGTCCGTACTCTGGAAACACCATATATTTT.

The CDR3 loop is CASSPQIGEASEQYF. The CDR3 nucleotides read TGTGCCAGCTCACCACAGATAGGGGAGGCGTCCGAGCAGTACTTC. The genes are TRBV18 and TRBJ2-7; maybe TRBD2 (6 bases). CDR3 length: 15 residues. Trimming stripped 1 base from V and 6 bases from J, with 16 bases between. From germline, CDR1 is KGHSH and CDR2 LQKENI.

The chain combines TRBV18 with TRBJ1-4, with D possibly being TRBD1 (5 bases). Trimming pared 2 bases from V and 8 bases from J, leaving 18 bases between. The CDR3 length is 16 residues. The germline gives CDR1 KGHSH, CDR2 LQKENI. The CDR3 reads CASSPFRGGDGEKLFF. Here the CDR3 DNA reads TGTGCCAGCTCACCATTTCGTGGAGGGGATGGAGAAAAACTGTTTTTT.

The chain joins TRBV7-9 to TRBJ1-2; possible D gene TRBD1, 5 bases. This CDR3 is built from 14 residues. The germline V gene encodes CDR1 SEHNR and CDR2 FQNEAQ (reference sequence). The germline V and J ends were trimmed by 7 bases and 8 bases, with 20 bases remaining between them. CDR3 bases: TGTGCCAGCAACCCGAACTTGATGACAGAGGGCTACACCTTC. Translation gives CASNPNLMTEGYTF. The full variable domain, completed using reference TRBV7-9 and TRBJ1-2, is DTGVSQNPRHKITKRGQNVTFRCDPISEHNRLYWYRQTLGQGPEFLTYFQNEAQLEKSRLLSDRFSAERPKGSFSTLEIQRTEQGDSAMYLCASNPNLMTEGYTFGSGTRLTVV.

This CDR3 is CASSLEGSGGEKLFF. CDR3 coding DNA: TGTGCCAGCAGCTTAGAGGGTTCGGGCGGAGAAAAACTGTTTTTT. The chain has TRBV7-2 and TRBJ1-4; D is ambiguous. The germline V gene encodes CDR1 SGHTA and CDR2 FQGNSA. Between the trimmed V and J ends, which lost 1 base and 8 bases, there was a span of 14 bases. This CDR3 is built from 15 residues.

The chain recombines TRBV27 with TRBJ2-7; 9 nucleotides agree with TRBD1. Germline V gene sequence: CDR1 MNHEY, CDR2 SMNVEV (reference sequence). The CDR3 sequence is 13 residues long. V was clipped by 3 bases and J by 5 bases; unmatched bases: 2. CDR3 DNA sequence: TGTGCCAGCAGTTTGGACAGGGGACACGAGCAGTACTTC. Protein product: CASSLDRGHEQYF.

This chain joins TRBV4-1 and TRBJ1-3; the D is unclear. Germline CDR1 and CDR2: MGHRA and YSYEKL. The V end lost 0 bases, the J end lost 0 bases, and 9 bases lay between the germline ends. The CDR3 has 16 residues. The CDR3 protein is CASSQDNSGSGNTIYF. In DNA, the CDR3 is TGCGCCAGCAGCCAAGATAACAGCGGCTCTGGAAACACCATATATTTT.

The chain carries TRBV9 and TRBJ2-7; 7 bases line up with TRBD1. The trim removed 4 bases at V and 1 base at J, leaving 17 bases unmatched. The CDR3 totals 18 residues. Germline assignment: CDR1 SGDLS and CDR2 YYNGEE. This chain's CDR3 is CASSPTLSDRVLSYEQYF. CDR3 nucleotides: TGTGCCAGCAGCCCCACCCTATCAGACAGGGTATTATCCTACGAGCAGTACTTC. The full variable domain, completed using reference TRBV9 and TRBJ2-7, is DSGVTQTPKHLITATGQRVTLRCSPRSGDLSVYWYQQSLDQGLQFLIQYYNGEERAKGNILERFSAQQFPDLHSELNLSSLELGDSALYFCASSPTLSDRVLSYEQYFGPGTRLTVT.

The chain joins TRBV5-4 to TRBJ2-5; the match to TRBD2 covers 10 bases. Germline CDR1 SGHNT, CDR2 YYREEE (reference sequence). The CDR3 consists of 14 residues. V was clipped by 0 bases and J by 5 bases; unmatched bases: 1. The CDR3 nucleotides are TGTGCCAGCAGCTTGGCTAGCGGGAGCGAGACCCAGTACTTC. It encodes CASSLASGSETQYF.